The TCR beta chain described here comes from a study of T cell responses to AZD1222 COVID-19 vaccine. Regarding this clone: Its antigen is not known.

CDR3 size: 14 residues. Trimming removed 0 bases from V and 5 bases from J, with 8 bases in between. Germline V lookup: CDR1 SGHTS, CDR2 YDEGEE. Study results and caveats: Just 5 to 7 AZD1222 recipients tested seropositive at baseline. None of the repertoires were sampled until the peak T cell response had passed. Donors in the cohort were predominantly white British and more often female, and clonal diversity was possibly underestimated.

This table comes from immunoSEQ multiplex PCR, and its TCRdb copy is limited to in-frame clones, with some not included. Here the sample spans tens of thousands of clones, 88% being singletons. The chain uses TRBV5-8 and TRBJ2-2, with D possibly being TRBD1 (6 bases). This TCR came from an adult who received the MenACWY meningococcal vaccine as a control. The starting material was peripheral blood, obtained 28 days after the second dose of the MenACWY control vaccine. The CDR3 bases are TGTGCCAGCAGCTTGGACAGGGTTACCGGGGAGCTGTTTTTT. Protein sequence: CASSLDRVTGELFF.